This T cell receptor beta chain was retrieved from a study of T cell changes during pregnancy in multiple sclerosis. The germline CDR1 and CDR2 sequences are MNHEY and SVGAGI. The V gene end was trimmed by 5 bases and the J gene end by 4 bases; junction bases not matched to a gene: 6. The CDR3 consists of 15 residues. Produced via immunoSEQ multiplex PCR; TCRdb's table is partial and in-frame only. The table shows around 92,000 clones, with 80% to 95% occurring only once. The sample was peripheral blood, taken after pregnancy. The receptor was isolated from a female donor with multiple sclerosis, enrolled in a pregnancy study. V usage is TRBV6-5 and J usage is TRBJ2-1; 9 bases line up with TRBD2. The chain's CDR3 is CASSISGRTYNEQFF. The CDR3 nucleotides are TGTGCCAGCAGTATCAGCGGGAGGACTTACAATGAGCAGTTCTTC.